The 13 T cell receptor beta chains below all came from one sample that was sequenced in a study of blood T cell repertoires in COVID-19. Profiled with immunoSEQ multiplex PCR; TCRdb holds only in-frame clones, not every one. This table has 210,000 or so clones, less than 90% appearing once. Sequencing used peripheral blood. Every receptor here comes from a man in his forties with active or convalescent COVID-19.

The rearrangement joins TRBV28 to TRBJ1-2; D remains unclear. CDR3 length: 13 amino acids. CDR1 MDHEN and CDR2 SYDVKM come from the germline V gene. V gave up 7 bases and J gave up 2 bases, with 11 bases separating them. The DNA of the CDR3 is TGTGCCAGCAACGGCGGAGCCAACTATGGCTACACCTTC. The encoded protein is CASNGGANYGYTF.

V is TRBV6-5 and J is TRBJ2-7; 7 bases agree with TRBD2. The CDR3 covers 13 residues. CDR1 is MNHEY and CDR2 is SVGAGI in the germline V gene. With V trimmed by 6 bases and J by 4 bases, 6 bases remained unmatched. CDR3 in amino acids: CASSGGRAYEQYF. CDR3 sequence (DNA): TGTGCCAGCAGCGGGGGGAGGGCATACGAGCAGTACTTC.

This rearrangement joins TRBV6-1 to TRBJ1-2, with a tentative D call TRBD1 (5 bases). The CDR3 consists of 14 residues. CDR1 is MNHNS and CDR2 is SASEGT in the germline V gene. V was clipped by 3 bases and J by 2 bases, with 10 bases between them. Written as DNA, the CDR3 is TGTGCCAGCAGTGATTTGGGGGGAAACTATGGCTACACCTTC. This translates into CASSDLGGNYGYTF.

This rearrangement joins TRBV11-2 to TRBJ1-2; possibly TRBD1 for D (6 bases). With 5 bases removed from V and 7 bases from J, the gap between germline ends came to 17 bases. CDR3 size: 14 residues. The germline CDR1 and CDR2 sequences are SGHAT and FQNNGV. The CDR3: CASSRHREMSGYTF. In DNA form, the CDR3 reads TGTGCCAGCAGCCGTCACAGGGAGATGAGTGGCTACACCTTC.

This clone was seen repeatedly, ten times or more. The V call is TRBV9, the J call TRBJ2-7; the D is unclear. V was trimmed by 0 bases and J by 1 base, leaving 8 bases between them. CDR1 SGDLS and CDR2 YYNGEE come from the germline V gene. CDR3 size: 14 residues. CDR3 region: CASSVAVSSYEQYF. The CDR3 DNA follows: TGTGCCAGCAGCGTAGCGGTCTCTTCCTACGAGCAGTACTTC.

The CDR3: CASSQTGVQETQYF. The CDR3 region has the DNA TGTGCCAGCAGCCAAACAGGCGTTCAAGAGACCCAGTACTTC. The rearrangement joins TRBV3-1 (or the pseudogene TRBV3-2) to TRBJ2-5; a weak D match, TRBD1 (5 bases). V lost 2 bases and J lost 2, with 9 bases in between. This CDR3 is built from 14 residues. The germline CDR1 and CDR2 sequences are LGHDT and YNNKEL (reference sequence).

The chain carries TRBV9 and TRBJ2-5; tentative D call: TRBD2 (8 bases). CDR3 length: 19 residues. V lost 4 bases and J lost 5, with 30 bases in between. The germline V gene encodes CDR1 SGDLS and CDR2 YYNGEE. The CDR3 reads CASSPSRRAVLADRETQYF. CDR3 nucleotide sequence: TGTGCCAGCAGCCCTTCGAGGAGGGCGGTACTAGCGGACAGGGAGACCCAGTACTTC. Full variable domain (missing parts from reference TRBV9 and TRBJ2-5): DSGVTQTPKHLITATGQRVTLRCSPRSGDLSVYWYQQSLDQGLQFLIQYYNGEERAKGNILERFSAQQFPDLHSELNLSSLELGDSALYFCASSPSRRAVLADRETQYFGPGTRLLVL.

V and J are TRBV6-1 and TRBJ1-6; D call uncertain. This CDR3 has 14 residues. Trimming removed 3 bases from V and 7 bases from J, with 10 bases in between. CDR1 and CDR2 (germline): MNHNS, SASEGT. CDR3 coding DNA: TGTGCCAGCAGTGAGACGGGGTCCAATTCACCCCTCCACTTT. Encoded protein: CASSETGSNSPLHF.

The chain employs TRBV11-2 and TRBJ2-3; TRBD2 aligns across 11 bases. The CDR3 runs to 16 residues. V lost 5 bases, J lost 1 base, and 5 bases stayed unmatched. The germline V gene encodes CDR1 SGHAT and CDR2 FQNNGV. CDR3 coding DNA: TGTGCCAGCAGCATGACTAGCGGGGCGGGCACAGATACGCAGTATTTT. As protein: CASSMTSGAGTDTQYF. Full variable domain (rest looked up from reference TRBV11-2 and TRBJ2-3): EAGVAQSPRYKIIEKRQSVAFWCNPISGHATLYWYQQILGQGPKLLIQFQNNGVVDDSQLPKDRFSAERLKGVDSTLKIQPAKLEDSAVYLCASSMTSGAGTDTQYFGPGTRLTVL.

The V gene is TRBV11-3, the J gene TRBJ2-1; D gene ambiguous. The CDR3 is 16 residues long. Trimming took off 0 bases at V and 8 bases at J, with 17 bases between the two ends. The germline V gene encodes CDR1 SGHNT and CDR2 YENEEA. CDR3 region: CASSLDGQEGHDEQFF. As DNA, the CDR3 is TGTGCCAGCAGCTTAGATGGCCAGGAAGGCCACGATGAGCAGTTCTTC.

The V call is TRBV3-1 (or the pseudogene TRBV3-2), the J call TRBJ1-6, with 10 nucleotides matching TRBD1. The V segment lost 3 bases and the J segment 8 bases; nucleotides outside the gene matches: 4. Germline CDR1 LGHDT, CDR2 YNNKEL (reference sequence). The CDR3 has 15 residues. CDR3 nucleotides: TGTGCCAGCAGCCAGGGGACAGGGGCCTATTCACCCCTCCACTTT. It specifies CASSQGTGAYSPLHF.

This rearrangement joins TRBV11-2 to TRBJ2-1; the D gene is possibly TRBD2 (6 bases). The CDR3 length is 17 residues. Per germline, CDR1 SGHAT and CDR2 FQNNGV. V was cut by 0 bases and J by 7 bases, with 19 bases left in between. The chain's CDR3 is CASSLDGRAGLGNEQFF. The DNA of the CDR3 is TGTGCCAGCAGCTTAGATGGCCGGGCGGGGCTGGGGAATGAGCAGTTCTTC. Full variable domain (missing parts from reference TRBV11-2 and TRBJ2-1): EAGVAQSPRYKIIEKRQSVAFWCNPISGHATLYWYQQILGQGPKLLIQFQNNGVVDDSQLPKDRFSAERLKGVDSTLKIQPAKLEDSAVYLCASSLDGRAGLGNEQFFGPGTRLTVL.

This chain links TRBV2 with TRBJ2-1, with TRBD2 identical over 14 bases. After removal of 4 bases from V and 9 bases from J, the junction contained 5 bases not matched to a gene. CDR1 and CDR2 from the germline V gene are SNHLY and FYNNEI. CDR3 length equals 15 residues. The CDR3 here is CASSGTSGGWGEQFF. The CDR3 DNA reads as TGTGCCAGCAGTGGGACTAGCGGGGGGTGGGGTGAGCAGTTCTTC.